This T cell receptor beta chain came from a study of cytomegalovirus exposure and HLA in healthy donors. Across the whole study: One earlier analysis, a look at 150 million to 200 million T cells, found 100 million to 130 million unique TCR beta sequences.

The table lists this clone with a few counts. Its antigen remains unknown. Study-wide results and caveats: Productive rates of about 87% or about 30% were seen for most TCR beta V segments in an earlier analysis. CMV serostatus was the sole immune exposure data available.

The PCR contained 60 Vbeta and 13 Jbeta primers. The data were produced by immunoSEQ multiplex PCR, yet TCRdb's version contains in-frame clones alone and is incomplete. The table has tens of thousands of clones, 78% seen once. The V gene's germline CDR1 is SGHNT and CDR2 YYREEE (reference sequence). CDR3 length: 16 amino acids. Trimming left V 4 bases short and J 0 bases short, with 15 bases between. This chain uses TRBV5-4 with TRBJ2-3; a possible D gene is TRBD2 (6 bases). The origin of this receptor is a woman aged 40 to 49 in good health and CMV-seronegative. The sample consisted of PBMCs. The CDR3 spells CASSPRGDYSTDTQYF. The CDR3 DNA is TGTGCCAGCAGCCCACGCGGGGATTATAGCACAGATACGCAGTATTTT.